The source of this T cell receptor (beta chain) is a study of CD8 T cells in ankylosing spondylitis. A word on this clonotype: Its antigen is still unknown.

Whole-study findings and limits: As for the disease-linked clones, they showed a CD8+ phenotype and occurred at relatively low frequencies in peripheral blood. In reactive arthritis synovial fluid and blood, some motif variants had been reported before. Reportedly, matched ankylosing spondylitis synovial fluid was significantly enriched for disease-linked clones. In ankylosing spondylitis blood, a motif of seven to nine highly homologous TCR beta variants appeared characteristic.

Researchers built TCR beta libraries using quantitative 5'-RACE with molecular barcodes. TCRdb used MiXCR to reprocess the 5' RACE reads, holding one entry per CDR3 protein. The sample has roughly 470,000 distinct CDR3 sequences; roughly a quarter are singletons. The CDR3 covers 14 residues. Germline CDR1 reads ENHRY; CDR2 reads SYGVKD. Trimming removed 4 bases at V and 1 base at J, with 10 bases between. The sample was blood, either unsorted or a sorted T cell fraction (not recorded which). V and J are TRBV10-3 and TRBJ1-1; D gene ambiguous. The source is a male donor with ankylosing spondylitis. The CDR3 region is CAISAGTKNTEAFF. CDR3 nucleotide sequence: TGTGCCATCAGTGCGGGAACAAAGAACACTGAAGCTTTCTTT.